Reported below is one TCR beta chain. This sample was included in a study of shared clonotypes between healthy human individuals. Study-wide background: Each donor's CD8 memory used one plate, CD8 naive two, each CD4 subset three.

Every subset's genomic DNA went evenly onto several immunoSEQ plates. Assay used: immunoSEQ multiplex PCR; TCRdb lists only in-frame clones, some missing. The sample lists about 1 million clones; about 75% were seen once. Trimming stripped 0 bases from V and 3 bases from J, with 12 bases between. The V gene's germline CDR1 is LGHNA and CDR2 YNFKEQ. This CDR3 region has 16 residues. Only Caucasian adults living in Nashville, Tennessee served as donors. It was into CD45RA+ naive and CD45RA-negative memory subsets that the CD4+ cells were split. This chain connects TRBV4-2 to TRBJ1-5; D uncertain. Material for sequencing was memory CD4+ T cells sorted from blood. Indicated subset: CD45RA-negative fraction. The receptor comes from a man between 18 and 29 years old in good health. The CDR3 reads CASSQEYLEVNQPQHF. CDR3 DNA sequence: TGTGCCAGCAGCCAAGAGTACCTGGAGGTCAATCAGCCCCAGCATTTT.